This T cell receptor (beta chain) was recovered during a study of Graves' ophthalmopathy and Graves' hyperthyroidism. Trimming cost V 5 bases and J 1 base, with 21 bases left between them. The CDR3 totals 17 residues. Germline V lookup: CDR1 SGHRS, CDR2 YFSETQ. RNA served as the template for amplifying TCR beta CDR3 regions. The library came from an HTBI-primed first-round RT-PCR and a second-round multiplex PCR. TCRdb re-analysed the multiplex PCR reads in MiXCR, keeping a single row per CDR3 protein. The sample has almost 750,000 distinct CDR3 sequences; around 40% are singletons. This clonotype occurred a few times. The antigen remains undetermined. Study observations and caveats: From stable hyperthyroidism, ophthalmopathy was separated by a 13-signature model with about 88% sensitivity and roughly 84% specificity.

The sequence was obtained from an adult man with Graves' ophthalmopathy. The sequenced sample was peripheral blood. The J gene is TRBJ1-1, the V gene TRBV5-1; the D gene is possibly TRBD1 (6 bases). CDR3 DNA: TGCGCCAGCAGTAACAATAGGCAGGGGAGGACGAACACTGAAGCTTTCTTT. Encoded protein: CASSNNRQGRTNTEAFF.